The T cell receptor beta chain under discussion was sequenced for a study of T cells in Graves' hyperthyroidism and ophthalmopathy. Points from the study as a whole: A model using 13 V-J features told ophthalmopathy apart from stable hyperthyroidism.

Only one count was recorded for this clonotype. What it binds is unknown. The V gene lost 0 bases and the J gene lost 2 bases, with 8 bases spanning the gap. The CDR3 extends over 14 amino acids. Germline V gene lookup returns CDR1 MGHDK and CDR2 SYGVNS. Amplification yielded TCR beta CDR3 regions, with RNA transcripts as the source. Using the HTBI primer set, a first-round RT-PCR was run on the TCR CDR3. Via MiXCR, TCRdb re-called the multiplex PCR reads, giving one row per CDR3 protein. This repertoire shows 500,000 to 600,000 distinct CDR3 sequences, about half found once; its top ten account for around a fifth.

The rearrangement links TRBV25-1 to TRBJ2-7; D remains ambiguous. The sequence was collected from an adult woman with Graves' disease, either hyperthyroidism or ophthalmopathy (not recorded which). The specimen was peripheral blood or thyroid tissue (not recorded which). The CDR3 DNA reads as TGTGCCAGCAGTGAATATGGGCAAGCCTACGAGCAGTACTTC. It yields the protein CASSEYGQAYEQYF.